This TCR beta chain was captured by sequencing in a study of PD-1 blockade in classical Hodgkin lymphoma. In every patient, relapse followed autologous stem cell transplantation, while exposure to brentuximab vedotin differed. Comment on this clone: Antigen: not known.

The repertoire was sequenced with immunoSEQ multiplex PCR; TCRdb's copy has only in-frame clones and lacks some. The table has about 46,000 clones, approximately 70% seen once. Study outcomes and limitations: It was reported that newly diagnosed patients had less baseline TCR diversity than healthy donors. With respect to the repertoire differences, their causes, possibly disease activity or prior therapy, remain undefined.

Sequencing was performed on peripheral blood mononuclear cells (PBMCs), taken at baseline. The sequence came from a human donor with classical Hodgkin lymphoma.

CDR3 nucleotides: TGTGCCAGCAGCTTAGCGGATAGGACTTACGAGCAGTACTTC. The encoded protein is CASSLADRTYEQYF. The chain is built from TRBV7-6 and TRBJ2-7, with D possibly TRBD2 on 5 matching bases. The V end was cut by 0 bases, the J end by 4 bases, with 10 bases between. The germline V gene has CDR1 SGHVS and CDR2 FNYEAQ. The CDR3 is 14 residues long.